One T cell receptor beta chain is described in this entry. The CDR3 spans 14 residues. The germline CDR1 and CDR2 sequences are MNHNS and SASEGT. V gave up 5 bases and J gave up 5 bases; unmatched junction bases: 8. The data were obtained in a study of T cell changes during pregnancy in multiple sclerosis. Assay used: immunoSEQ multiplex PCR; TCRdb lists only in-frame clones, some missing. The data show some 60,000 clones, 80% to 95% seen once. This TCR was sampled from a female donor with multiple sclerosis, enrolled in a pregnancy study. This sequence joins TRBV6-1 and TRBJ1-2; TRBD1 agrees at 7 bases. The starting material was CD4+ T cells from peripheral blood mononuclear cells, obtained before pregnancy. CDR3 DNA: TGTGCCAGCAGTATACAACAGGGGATATATGGCTACACCTTC. This translates into CASSIQQGIYGYTF.